The sequence of this T cell receptor beta chain was determined in a study of metastatic and nonmetastatic thyroid tumors. Looking at the study overall: Repertoires of blood and of tissue (tumor or nodule) from malignant and benign thyroid patients were compared. Study observations and caveats: Patients with malignant thyroid tumors reportedly had significantly higher TCR beta diversity than those with benign nodules, in blood and tumor.

With regard to this clone: Its antigen is unknown.

Thyroid surgery was preceded by no treatment in any patient. As originally analysed: Clinicopathological groups of papillary thyroid cancer showed CDR3 differences that were used to build a distant-metastasis classifier. MiXCR reprocessed the PCR reads for TCRdb. The V and J calls follow TCRdb's processing rather than the paper's. Counted here are about 13,000 clones, approximately 24% occurring once; the ten biggest clones make up roughly three fifths. Germline CDR1 is DFQATT and CDR2 is SNEGSKA (reference sequence). The ends lost 0 bases at V and 6 bases at J; junction bases unmatched: 8. The CDR3 is 14 residues long.

The chain links TRBV20-1 to TRBJ2-7, with 7 bases fitting TRBD2. Sequencing input: blood. This clonotype originated in a male donor with papillary thyroid cancer or a benign thyroid nodule (not recorded which). Some clones in this sample may be carry-over from other donors' samples. The CDR3 is CSAREASGIAEQYF. Here the CDR3 DNA reads TGCAGTGCTAGAGAGGCGAGCGGGATCGCCGAGCAGTACTTC.